This TCR beta chain was sequenced for a study of T cells in Graves' hyperthyroidism and ophthalmopathy. RNA transcripts provided the source from which TCR beta CDR3 regions were amplified. HTBI primers were used for first-round RT-PCR of the TCR CDR3. TCRdb re-called the multiplex PCR reads through MiXCR, storing one row per CDR3 protein. This sample has nearly 600,000 distinct CDR3 sequences, with 11% to 15% found just once. The CDR3 loop spans 16 amino acids. Per germline, CDR1 MDHEN and CDR2 SYDVKM. The V gene lost 7 bases and the J gene lost 2 bases, with 21 bases spanning the gap. There are many counts of this clonotype.

What was sequenced was blood. This clonotype was obtained from a woman between 25 and 40 years old with Graves' hyperthyroidism that later progressed to Graves' ophthalmopathy. The chain combines TRBV28 with TRBJ2-7, with D perhaps being TRBD1 or TRBD2 (5 bases each). CDR3 residues: CASINSPGTDTYEQYF. As DNA, the CDR3 is TGTGCCAGCATTAATAGCCCCGGGACCGACACCTACGAGCAGTACTTC.